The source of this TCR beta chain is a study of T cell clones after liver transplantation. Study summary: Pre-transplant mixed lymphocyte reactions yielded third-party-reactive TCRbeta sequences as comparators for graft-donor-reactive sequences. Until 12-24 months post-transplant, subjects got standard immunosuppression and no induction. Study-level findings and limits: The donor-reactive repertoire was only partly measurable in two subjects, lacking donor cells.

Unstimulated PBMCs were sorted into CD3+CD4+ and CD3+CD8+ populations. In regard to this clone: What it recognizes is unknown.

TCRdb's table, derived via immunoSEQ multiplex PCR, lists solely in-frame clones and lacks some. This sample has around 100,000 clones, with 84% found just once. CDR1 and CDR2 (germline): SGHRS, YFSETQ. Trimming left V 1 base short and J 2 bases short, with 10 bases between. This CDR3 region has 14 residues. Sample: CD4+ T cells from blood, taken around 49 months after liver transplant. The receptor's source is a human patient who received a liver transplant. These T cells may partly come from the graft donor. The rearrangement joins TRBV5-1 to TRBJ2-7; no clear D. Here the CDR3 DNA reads TGCGCCAGCAGCTTGAGCCCTAAGACCTACGAGCAGTACTTC. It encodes CASSLSPKTYEQYF. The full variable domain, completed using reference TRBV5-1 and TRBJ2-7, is KAGVTQTPRYLIKTRGQQVTLSCSPISGHRSVSWYQQTPGQGLQFLFEYFSETQRNKGNFPGRFSGRQFSNSRSEMNVSTLELGDSALYLCASSLSPKTYEQYFGPGTRLTVT.